Presented here are 27 T cell receptor beta chains from one specimen sequenced in a study of blood T cell repertoires in COVID-19. The protocol was immunoSEQ multiplex PCR, while the TCRdb copy is restricted to in-frame clones and leaves out a portion. The sample records 250,000 to 300,000 clones, about nine tenths being singletons. Sequences were obtained from PBMCs or T cells enriched from blood (not recorded which). All receptors derive from a human donor in a cohort exposed to, infected with or recovered from COVID-19 (not recorded which). The donor label of this sample is uncertain.

The chain combines TRBV6-5 with TRBJ2-5, with TRBD1 identical over 8 bases. The junction had 8 bases not matched to a gene; V was cut back by 6 bases and J by 5 bases. There are 14 residues in the CDR3. CDR1 is MNHEY, CDR2 SVGAGI, per germline. CDR3 in amino acids: CASRRQGPGETQYF. The DNA of the CDR3 is TGTGCCAGCAGGCGACAGGGGCCAGGCGAGACCCAGTACTTC.

This clone was counted a single time. The chain is built from TRBV7-8 and TRBJ1-2; D might be TRBD1 (5 bases). The CDR3 is 17 residues long. V was pared by 5 bases and J by 7 bases, with 26 bases between. Germline CDR1 SGHVS, CDR2 FQNEAQ. CDR3 amino acids: CASSGARFLGNSGGYTF. CDR3 sequence (DNA): TGTGCCAGCAGCGGGGCGAGATTTCTAGGGAACAGTGGTGGCTACACCTTC.

CDR3 sequence (DNA): TGTGCCAGCAGCGTCACAGGCGACAGCCTGAACACTGAAGCTTTCTTT. It codes for CASSVTGDSLNTEAFF. The chain uses TRBV9 and TRBJ1-1; a possible D gene is TRBD1 (5 bases). The CDR3 has 16 amino acids. Trimming removed 2 bases from V and 0 bases from J, with 14 bases in between. Looked up from germline, CDR1 is SGDLS and CDR2 is YYNGEE.

The chain carries TRBV2 and TRBJ2-1; weak D call: TRBD2 (6 bases). The CDR3 loop spans 17 amino acids. V lost 8 bases to trimming and J lost 0 bases, with 20 bases between them. Per the germline V gene, CDR1 is SNHLY and CDR2 is FYNNEI. CDR3 nucleotides: TGTGCCAGCTTCTTGATAGCGGAGTCCAGCTCCTACAATGAGCAGTTCTTC. Translation gives CASFLIAESSSYNEQFF. Complete variable domain (other parts from reference TRBV2 and TRBJ2-1): EPEVTQTPSHQVTQMGQEVILRCVPISNHLYFYWYRQILGQKVEFLVSFYNNEISEKSEIFDDQFSVERPDGSNFTLKIRSTKLEDSAMYFCASFLIAESSSYNEQFFGPGTRLTVL.

The rearrangement uses TRBV4-2 and TRBJ1-6; 9 bases map to TRBD1. Trimming took 3 bases from V and 6 from J; bases not matched to a gene: 0. The CDR3 length is 14 residues. The germline CDR1 and CDR2 sequences are LGHNA and YNFKEQ. This CDR3 is CASSQDRGNSPLHF. CDR3 DNA sequence: TGTGCCAGCAGCCAGGACAGGGGTAATTCACCCCTCCACTTT.

This chain uses TRBV2 with TRBJ1-2; 9 nucleotides align to TRBD1. The CDR3 loop spans 11 amino acids. Per germline, CDR1 SNHLY and CDR2 FYNNEI. V trimming: 9 bases; J trimming: 8 bases; junction bases outside the gene matches: 4. The CDR3 nucleotides are TGTGCCAGACAGGGGGCTAAAGGCTACACCTTC. Encoded protein: CARQGAKGYTF.

The chain joins TRBV5-1 to TRBJ1-4, with D maybe TRBD1 (5 bases). From germline, CDR1 is SGHRS and CDR2 YFSETQ. The CDR3 length is 16 residues. The V end was cut by 3 bases, the J end by 8 bases, with 20 bases between. The CDR3, as DNA: TGCGCCAGCAGCTCCAGCTGGGGGGTGGGCCGGGAAAAACTGTTTTTT. The encoded protein is CASSSSWGVGREKLFF.

The rearrangement uses TRBV29-1 and TRBJ1-4; D perhaps matches TRBD1 (5 bases). Trimming cost V 5 bases and J 8 bases, with 15 bases left between them. Germline loops: CDR1 SQVTM, CDR2 ANQGSEA. This CDR3 has 13 amino acids. The CDR3 DNA follows: TGCAGCGTTTCACATAGCCGGGGGGAAAAACTGTTTTTT. It codes for CSVSHSRGEKLFF.

The chain recombines TRBV27 with TRBJ2-3; TRBD2 agrees at 13 bases. The junction had 0 bases not matched to a gene; V was cut back by 6 bases and J by 0 bases. CDR1 is MNHEY, CDR2 SMNVEV, per germline (reference sequence). This CDR3 is built from 15 residues. The chain's CDR3 is CASRGLAGSTDTQYF. The CDR3 DNA sequence: TGTGCCAGCAGGGGACTAGCGGGGAGCACAGATACGCAGTATTTT.

The chain has TRBV5-1 and TRBJ2-3; the D is unclear. CDR1 and CDR2 from the germline V gene are SGHRS and YFSETQ. Trimming pared 2 bases from V and 0 bases from J, leaving 13 bases between. There are 16 residues in the CDR3. CDR3 region: CASSFGLVASTDTQYF. The DNA for the CDR3 is TGCGCCAGCAGCTTTGGTCTAGTTGCTAGCACAGATACGCAGTATTTT.

This sequence joins TRBV7-2 and TRBJ2-7; D not resolved. The CDR3 runs to 15 residues. V dropped 1 base and J dropped 0 bases, with 10 bases sitting between them. Germline V CDR1 and CDR2: SGHTA, FQGNSA. The CDR3 sequence: CASSLDWSSSYEQYF. The CDR3 DNA sequence: TGTGCCAGCAGCTTAGATTGGTCGAGCTCCTACGAGCAGTACTTC.

The chain links TRBV7-2 to TRBJ2-1; D uncertain. Germline CDR1 and CDR2: SGHTA and FQGNSA. The ends were cut back, 5 bases at V and 10 bases at J, with 9 bases in the middle. The CDR3 is 11 amino acids. Written as DNA, the CDR3 is TGTGCCAGCAGCCGACTTAGGGAGCAGTTCTTC. Protein: CASSRLREQFF.

This clone has only one observation. The chain links TRBV24-1 to TRBJ2-5, with 9 bases lining up with TRBD2. Germline assignment: CDR1 KGHDR and CDR2 SFDVKD. V was clipped by 2 bases and J by 5 bases; unmatched bases: 5. The CDR3 spans 15 residues. In nucleotides, the CDR3 is TGTGCCACCAGTGATTCAGGCGGGGGGGCGGAGACCCAGTACTTC. Residues: CATSDSGGGAETQYF.

This clone was seen a handful of times. V and J are TRBV6-5 and TRBJ2-7; D remains ambiguous. V lost 0 bases and J 0 bases, leaving 6 bases between the germline ends. There are 14 residues in the CDR3. Germline V gives CDR1 MNHEY, CDR2 SVGAGI. CDR3 in amino acids: CASSYSTHSYEQYF. As DNA, the CDR3 is TGTGCCAGCAGTTACTCGACACACTCCTACGAGCAGTACTTC.

The chain uses TRBV4-3 and TRBJ2-3; D may be TRBD2 (5 bases). Per the germline V gene, CDR1 is LGHNA and CDR2 is YSLEER. Trimming left V 1 base short and J 0 bases short, with 11 bases between. The CDR3 spans 16 residues. The CDR3 protein is CASSQGRDPSTDTQYF. CDR3 sequence (DNA): TGCGCCAGCAGCCAAGGCCGGGATCCTAGCACAGATACGCAGTATTTT.

DNA of the CDR3: TGTGCCAGCAGTTTCGGGACAGGGGGAATACAGCCCCAGCATTTT. Protein product: CASSFGTGGIQPQHF. V gene TRBV28 combines with J gene TRBJ1-5; 11 nucleotides agree with TRBD1. Losses at the gene ends were 3 bases for V and 7 bases for J; bases not matched to a gene: 5. The CDR3 covers 15 residues. CDR1 is MDHEN, CDR2 SYDVKM, per germline.

This chain joins TRBV2 and TRBJ2-1; D possibly corresponds to TRBD1 (5 bases). CDR1 is SNHLY, CDR2 FYNNEI, per germline. Trimming took off 0 bases at V and 4 bases at J, with 13 bases between the two ends. The CDR3 totals 16 residues. The CDR3 reads CASSEALQGKYNEQFF. DNA for the CDR3: TGTGCCAGCAGTGAAGCGCTTCAGGGCAAGTACAATGAGCAGTTCTTC.

V gene TRBV19 combines with J gene TRBJ2-3, with D maybe TRBD1 (5 bases). CDR3 length: 14 amino acids. Deletions cut 8 bases from V and 5 bases from J, with 17 bases between. Germline CDR1 LNHDA, CDR2 SQIVND (reference sequence). This chain's CDR3 is CASAQGRGRDTQYF. CDR3 in DNA: TGTGCCAGTGCCCAAGGTAGGGGTAGAGATACGCAGTATTTT.

V gene TRBV6-2 or TRBV6-3 combines with J gene TRBJ2-7, with TRBD2 as a possible D gene (5 bases). Looked up from germline, CDR1 is MNHEY and CDR2 is SVGEGT. The CDR3 has 13 residues. V was cut by 2 bases and J by 5 bases, with 10 bases left in between. DNA of the CDR3: TGTGCCAGCAGTTACGAGGGAGCCCACGAGCAGTACTTC. Its protein is CASSYEGAHEQYF.

V is TRBV20-1 and J is TRBJ2-2; TRBD2 agrees at 7 bases. Germline CDR1 is DFQATT and CDR2 is SNEGSKA (reference sequence). The CDR3 runs 14 residues. J lost 1 base, V lost 3 bases, and 2 bases had no gene match. The CDR3 spells CSASGGENTGELFF. The CDR3 nucleotides are TGCAGTGCTAGTGGGGGGGAGAACACCGGGGAGCTGTTTTTT.

V is TRBV2 and J is TRBJ2-1; 11 positions agree with TRBD2. From germline, CDR1 is SNHLY and CDR2 FYNNEI. V was clipped by 6 bases and J by 8 bases; unmatched bases: 9. This CDR3 contains 15 residues. CDR3 sequence (DNA): TGTGCCAGCAGGGGAAGACTAGCGGGGAACTATGAGCAGTTCTTC. Amino acid sequence: CASRGRLAGNYEQFF.

The rearrangement uses TRBV14 and TRBJ2-1; TRBD2 agrees at 9 bases. Losses at the gene ends were 4 bases for V and 5 bases for J; bases not matched to a gene: 21. This CDR3 is built from 20 residues. Per germline, CDR1 SGHDN and CDR2 FVKESK. Written as DNA, the CDR3 is TGTGCCAGCAGCCGAAGAGGTATCCCGCGGGGGGGCCCGGTGGACAATGAGCAGTTCTTC. Translation: CASSRRGIPRGGPVDNEQFF.

The rearrangement joins TRBV5-7 to TRBJ2-3; D gene ambiguous. TRBV5-7 is marked as an open reading frame, function uncertain. The CDR3 has 14 residues. Trimming took off 0 bases at V and 6 bases at J, with 11 bases between the two ends. The CDR3 sequence is CASSLEGLGDTQYF. The CDR3 region has the DNA TGTGCCAGCAGCTTGGAAGGCCTCGGGGATACGCAGTATTTT.

This chain links TRBV7-3 with TRBJ2-3; TRBD2 matches 11 bases. Trimming took 1 base from V and 2 from J; bases not matched to a gene: 14. Per germline, CDR1 SGHTA and CDR2 FQGTGA. CDR3 length equals 20 residues. Here the CDR3 DNA reads TGTGCCAGCAGCTTAAAGGGCCCGAGTACTAGCGGGGGAAACACAGATACGCAGTATTTT. Translating gives CASSLKGPSTSGGNTDTQYF. Full variable domain (rest looked up from reference TRBV7-3 and TRBJ2-3): GAGVSQTPSNKVTEKGKYVELRCDPISGHTALYWYRQSLGQGPEFLIYFQGTGAADDSGLPNDRFFAVRPEGSVSTLKIQRTERGDSAVYLCASSLKGPSTSGGNTDTQYFGPGTRLTVL.

The CDR3 DNA follows: TGTGCCAGCAGCTTGGGACAGGGTCTTCACGAGCAGTACTTC. It encodes CASSLGQGLHEQYF. The chain carries TRBV7-6 and TRBJ2-7; 9 bases match TRBD1. Germline CDR1 is SGHVS and CDR2 is FNYEAQ. J lost 5 bases, V lost 3 bases, and 5 bases had no gene match. The CDR3 covers 14 residues.

This clone showed up just once. The chain couples TRBV27 to TRBJ1-1; weak D call: TRBD1 (6 bases). Germline CDR1 is MNHEY and CDR2 is SMNVEV (reference sequence). This CDR3 contains 16 residues. The germline V and J ends were trimmed by 8 bases and 4 bases, with 23 bases remaining between them. The CDR3 reads CASWILGRGLVTEAFF. The CDR3 coding sequence is TGTGCCAGCTGGATCTTGGGCAGGGGTTTAGTCACTGAAGCTTTCTTT.

This sequence joins TRBV6-5 and TRBJ1-5, with TRBD1 matching 7 bases. Germline CDR1 reads MNHEY; CDR2 reads SVGAGI. V was clipped by 6 bases and J by 4 bases; unmatched bases: 6. CDR3 length: 14 residues. The CDR3 DNA reads as TGTGCCAGCAGGGCGGGGACAGCTAATCAGCCCCAGCATTTT. The encoded protein is CASRAGTANQPQHF.